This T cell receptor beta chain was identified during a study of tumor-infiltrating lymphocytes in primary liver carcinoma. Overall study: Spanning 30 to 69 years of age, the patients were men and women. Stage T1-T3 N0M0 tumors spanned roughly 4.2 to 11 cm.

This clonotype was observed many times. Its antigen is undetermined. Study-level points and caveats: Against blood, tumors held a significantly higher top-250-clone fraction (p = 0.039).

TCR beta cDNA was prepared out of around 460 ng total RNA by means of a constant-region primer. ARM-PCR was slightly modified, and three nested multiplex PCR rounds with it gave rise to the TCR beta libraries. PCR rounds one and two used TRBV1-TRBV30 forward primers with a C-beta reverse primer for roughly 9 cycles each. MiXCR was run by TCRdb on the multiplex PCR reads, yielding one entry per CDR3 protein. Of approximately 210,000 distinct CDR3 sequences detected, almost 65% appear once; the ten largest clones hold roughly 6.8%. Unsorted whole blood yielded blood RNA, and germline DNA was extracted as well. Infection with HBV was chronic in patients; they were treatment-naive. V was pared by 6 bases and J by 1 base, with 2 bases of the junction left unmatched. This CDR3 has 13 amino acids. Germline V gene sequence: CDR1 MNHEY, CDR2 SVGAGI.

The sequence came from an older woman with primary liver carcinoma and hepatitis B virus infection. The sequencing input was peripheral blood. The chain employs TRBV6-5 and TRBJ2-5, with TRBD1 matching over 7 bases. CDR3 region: CASRGTVQETQYF. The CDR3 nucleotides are TGTGCCAGCAGGGGGACAGTCCAAGAGACCCAGTACTTC.